This T cell receptor beta chain is from a study of post-analysis software for immune sequencing data (dated by TCRdb to the mid-2010s). With respect to the entire study: The recorded disease courses included relapsing-remitting, secondary progressive and progressive-relapsing multiple sclerosis, and some patients had no subtype annotation. A subset of samples was prepared in parallel using single-end sample barcoding, then pooled and co-amplified after Illumina adapter ligation. Patient repertoires were compared against ten to twelve previously published healthy control repertoires from donors aged roughly 6 to 26 years.

The CDR3, cysteine through phenylalanine, is 13 amino acids long. The read is trimmed to its CDR3 DNA, 39 bases read in frame from base 1. Library creation used PCR. The sample was run on an Illumina HiSeq 2500. To reduce PCR and sequencing biases, unique molecular identifiers were built into the TCR beta cDNA libraries. Roughly 500,000 cDNA molecules were obtained for every 1 to 10 million input T cells, so each molecule roughly corresponded to one T cell. Patient libraries were prepared and sequenced with the same protocol used for the earlier healthy control dataset. Within a given batch, samples were prepared together, multiplexed and sequenced on the same HiSeq lane. The authors' analysis ran thus. MIGEC was used to process the raw barcoded reads, and molecular identifier groups with only a single read were discarded before consensus assembly and CDR3 extraction. VDJtools was used for post-analysis of the clonotype tables, and diversity was normalized by down-sampling every dataset to the size of the smallest sample. In repertoire overlap clustering, CDR3 amino acid sequences, but not nucleotide sequences, were matched to correct batch-related cross-sample contamination. The public reads were reanalyzed by TCRdb: fastp trimming at Q25, MiXCR alignment, in-frame beta chains only. Rows are unified per CDR3 protein, each entry keeping the most common DNA and genes. The V and J calls come from TCRdb's annotation, not from the publication. The sample profile shows approximately 350,000 distinct CDR3 sequences; about a third of them were found once. 10% to 15% of the sample belongs to the ten largest clones.

To demonstrate the VDJtools post-analysis software, the study profiled TCR beta repertoires from the peripheral blood of 13 young patients with multiple sclerosis. The patients with multiple sclerosis were children and adolescents between roughly 6 and 15 years of age. Remarks on this clonotype: Its target antigen remains unknown. Qualities for individual bases were not recorded, and no much larger clone is one base off.

General conclusions and limits of the study: Significantly higher frequencies in patients than in controls were found for a few TRBV segments, including TRBV5-6, TRBV5-1 and TRBV20-1. The multiple sclerosis patient group was slightly younger than the control group. When samples were clustered directly using the F measure, samples prepared in the same batch co-clustered strongly, which prompted a batch-effect correction. Multiple sclerosis patients had significantly lower normalized Chao1 diversity than controls, a result that suggests substantial peripheral T-cell clonal expansion.

The V gene is TRBV21-1 and the J gene is TRBJ2-7; the table assigns TRBD1, which was not confirmed against the DNA. TRBV21-1 is reported as a pseudogene. Sequenced material: blood. The source is a girl under 18 with multiple sclerosis. The nucleotides read TGTGCCAGCCGATTGGGGGAATACTACGAGCAGTACTTC. The resulting protein is CASRLGEYYEQYF.